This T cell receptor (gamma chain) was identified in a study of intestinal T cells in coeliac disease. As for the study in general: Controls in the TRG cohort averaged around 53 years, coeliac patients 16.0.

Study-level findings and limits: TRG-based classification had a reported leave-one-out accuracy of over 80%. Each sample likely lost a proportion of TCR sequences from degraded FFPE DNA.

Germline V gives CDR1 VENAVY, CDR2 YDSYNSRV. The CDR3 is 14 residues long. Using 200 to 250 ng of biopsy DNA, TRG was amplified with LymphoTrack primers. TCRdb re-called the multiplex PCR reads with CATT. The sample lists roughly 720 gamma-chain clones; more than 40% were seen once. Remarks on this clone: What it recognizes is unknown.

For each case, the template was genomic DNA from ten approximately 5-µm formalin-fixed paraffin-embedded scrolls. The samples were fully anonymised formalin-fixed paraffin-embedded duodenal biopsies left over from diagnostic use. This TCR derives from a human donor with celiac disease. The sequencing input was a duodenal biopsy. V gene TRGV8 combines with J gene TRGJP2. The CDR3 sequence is CALGFNSSDWIKTF. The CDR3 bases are TGTGCACTGGGTTTTAATAGTAGTGATTGGATCAAGACGTTT.